Following are 7 T cell receptor beta chains from one sample sequenced in a study of blood T cell repertoires in COVID-19. Libraries were prepared by immunoSEQ multiplex PCR; TCRdb keeps only in-frame clonotypes and omits some of them. The sample contains some 52,000 clones, under 90% of which appear only once. The sample was peripheral blood. The receptors were gathered from a man between 65 and 79 years old with acute or convalescent COVID-19.

This clone was seen more than once but under ten times. The rearrangement joins TRBV4-1 to TRBJ1-1; 7 bases are a match to TRBD1. The germline CDR1 and CDR2 sequences are MGHRA and YSYEKL. The ends lost 4 bases at V and 6 bases at J; junction bases unmatched: 2. The CDR3 length is 12 residues. CDR3 sequence reads: CASSRDSSEAFF. Here the CDR3 DNA reads TGCGCCAGCAGCCGGGACAGCTCTGAAGCTTTCTTT.

The rearrangement joins TRBV6-1 to TRBJ1-5, with 8 bases fitting TRBD1. CDR3 length equals 17 residues. Unmatched junction bases numbered 10, after V lost 3 bases and J lost 3 bases. The germline CDR1 and CDR2 sequences are MNHNS and SASEGT. The CDR3 region has the DNA TGTGCCAGCAGTGAGGGTACCGGGACAGGTTACAATCAGCCCCAGCATTTT. It is translated as CASSEGTGTGYNQPQHF.

The chain recombines TRBV6-6 with TRBJ2-3; D is undetermined. The CDR3 runs 10 residues. The V gene lost 10 bases and the J gene lost 3 bases, with 5 bases spanning the gap. The germline V gene has CDR1 MNHNY and CDR2 SVGAGI (reference sequence). The CDR3 DNA sequence: TGTGCCACTCGGACAGATACGCAGTATTTT. Its translation is CATRTDTQYF.

The V and J genes are TRBV7-2 and TRBJ2-7; weak D call: TRBD2 (5 bases). The CDR3 sequence is 15 residues long. The ends were cut back, 2 bases at V and 2 bases at J, with 13 bases in the middle. In germline, CDR1 is SGHTA, CDR2 FQGNSA. The CDR3 is CASSLSPAVTYEQYF. The CDR3 region has the DNA TGTGCCAGCAGCTTATCCCCAGCGGTAACCTACGAGCAGTACTTC.

The V and J genes are TRBV19 and TRBJ1-2; maybe TRBD1 (5 bases). The CDR3 has 15 residues. V was clipped by 2 bases and J by 3 bases, with 13 bases between them. From germline, CDR1 is LNHDA and CDR2 SQIVND (reference sequence). CDR3 bases: TGTGCCAGTAGTATAAGGGGCAAGTCTGACTATGGCTACACCTTC. It yields the protein CASSIRGKSDYGYTF.

The sample holds one count of this clone. J is TRBJ2-1 and V is TRBV28; TRBD1 might be the D (5 bases). V was trimmed by 4 bases and J by 12 bases, leaving 22 bases between them. Germline V lookup: CDR1 MDHEN, CDR2 SYDVKM. The length of the CDR3 is 15 residues. Here the CDR3 DNA reads TGTGCCAGCAGTTCTGTGCAGGGCCCCCTCAAGGGGCAGTTCTTC. Protein sequence: CASSSVQGPLKGQFF.

The chain recombines TRBV29-1 with TRBJ2-3; 8 bases map to TRBD2. The CDR3 sequence is 14 residues long. The J segment lost 1 base and the V segment lost 7 bases, leaving 7 bases of the junction unmatched. Germline CDR1 SQVTM, CDR2 ANQGSEA. The CDR3 DNA sequence: TGCAGCGCCAGGACTAGCTTGGGCACAGATACGCAGTATTTT. Translated, it gives CSARTSLGTDTQYF.